This T cell receptor beta chain was captured by sequencing in a study of T cell responses to AZD1222 COVID-19 vaccine. Findings of the study overall: Among AZD1222 vaccinees, only five or six were seropositive at baseline. Among the donors, most were white British and more were female, and clonal diversity was possibly underestimated.

The protocol was immunoSEQ multiplex PCR, while the TCRdb copy is restricted to in-frame clones and leaves out a portion. The data hold over 100,000 clones, with more than 70% observed a single time. About this clone itself: Its specificity is not known.

The receptor was isolated from an adult who received the AZD1222 COVID-19 vaccine. The source material was peripheral blood, sampled 28 days after the second AZD1222 dose.

This chain's CDR3 is CASSLSGGAEYEQYF. The CDR3 nucleotides are TGTGCCAGCAGCTTAAGCGGGGGGGCGGAGTACGAGCAGTACTTC. The chain combines TRBV7-2 with TRBJ2-7; 10 nucleotides line up with TRBD2. The V gene end was trimmed by 2 bases and the J gene end by 4 bases; junction bases not matched to a gene: 5. This CDR3 contains 15 residues. CDR1 is SGHTA and CDR2 is FQGNSA in the germline V gene.